The clone carrying this T cell receptor beta chain was observed once. Its specificity is unknown. The record originates from a study of cytomegalovirus exposure and HLA in healthy donors. Study-level findings and limits: In vitro, a few CMV-associated chains proved specific for CMV antigens.

The ends were cut back, 4 bases at V and 9 bases at J, with 13 bases in the middle. Germline CDR1 and CDR2: ENHRY and SYGVKD. The CDR3 runs to 12 residues. Libraries were prepared by immunoSEQ multiplex PCR; TCRdb keeps only in-frame clonotypes and omits some of them. The table shows some 330,000 clones, with just over 85% occurring only once. A roughly 120-subject validation cohort, separate from the 666-subject first cohort, supplied the donors. The specimen sequenced was PBMCs. The J gene is TRBJ2-7, the V gene TRBV10-3, with a tentative D call TRBD2 (5 bases). The sequence came from a woman younger than 30 in good health and CMV-seronegative. The chain's CDR3 is CAISGQAGGQYF. CDR3 bases: TGTGCCATCAGTGGGCAGGCAGGAGGGCAGTACTTC.